This T cell receptor (beta chain) emerged from a study of cytomegalovirus exposure and HLA in healthy donors. About this clone: As yet, its antigen is unknown.

In germline, CDR1 is SGHTA, CDR2 FQGTGA. The CDR3 loop spans 16 amino acids. J was trimmed by 2 bases and V by 6 bases; bases with no gene match: 7. The study, taken as a whole, reports: A later analysis appeared to link common viral pathogens to several of the most significant clusters. Fewer N-insertions (relative to the approximately 700-donor mean) were reportedly seen in an Asian-associated ancestry cluster in a later analysis.

PCR employed 60 Vbeta and 13 Jbeta primers. This table comes from immunoSEQ multiplex PCR, and its TCRdb copy is limited to in-frame clones, with some not included. The sample has about 300,000 clones, 86% seen once. Specimen: PBMCs. The receptor's source is a middle-aged man in good health and CMV-seropositive. This rearrangement joins TRBV7-3 to TRBJ2-3; TRBD2 matches 11 bases. CDR3 region: CASSYGLAGPTDTQYF. CDR3 in DNA: TGTGCCAGCAGTTATGGACTAGCGGGCCCCACAGATACGCAGTATTTT. The full variable domain, in which reference TRBV7-3 and TRBJ2-3 provide the parts outside the CDR3, is GAGVSQTPSNKVTEKGKYVELRCDPISGHTALYWYRQSLGQGPEFLIYFQGTGAADDSGLPNDRFFAVRPEGSVSTLKIQRTERGDSAVYLCASSYGLAGPTDTQYFGPGTRLTVL.